Shown below are 29 T cell receptor beta chains from a single sample sequenced in a study of T cell responses to AZD1222 COVID-19 vaccine. The assay was immunoSEQ multiplex PCR, and TCRdb's table has in-frame clones only and misses some. The table has about 160,000 clones, around 93% seen once. Sequencing used peripheral blood, obtained on day 0 of AZD1222 vaccination. The receptors derive from an adult in good health.

V gene TRBV5-1 combines with J gene TRBJ2-3; the match to TRBD2 covers 10 bases. Per the germline V gene, CDR1 is SGHRS and CDR2 is YFSETQ. There are 15 residues in the CDR3. V shed 3 bases and J 1 base; nucleotides not matched to a gene: 2. The CDR3 loop is CASSSGTSGTDTQYF. The CDR3 coding sequence is TGCGCCAGCAGCTCCGGGACTAGCGGCACAGATACGCAGTATTTT.

The gene calls are TRBV24-1 and TRBJ2-1, with D possibly being TRBD1 (6 bases). Per the germline V gene, CDR1 is KGHDR and CDR2 is SFDVKD. The V end lost 11 bases, the J end lost 4 bases, and 8 bases lay between the germline ends. CDR3 length: 11 amino acids. In DNA, the CDR3 is TGTGCCATACAGGGATACAATGAGCAGTTCTTC. Translated: CAIQGYNEQFF.

The chain uses TRBV5-4 and TRBJ1-6; 7 nucleotides line up with TRBD1. V trimming: 4 bases; J trimming: 1 base; junction bases outside the gene matches: 8. Germline-derived CDR1 and CDR2 are SGHNT and YYREEE (reference sequence). The CDR3 is made up of 17 amino acids. The CDR3 nucleotides read TGTGCCAGCAGCATTTTCAGGGGGTTGTCCTATAATTCACCCCTCCACTTT. Translating it yields CASSIFRGLSYNSPLHF.

The chain recombines TRBV7-2 with TRBJ2-1, with D unresolved. This CDR3 spans 19 amino acids. V was cut by 1 base and J by 0 bases, with 19 bases left in between. Germline CDR1 reads SGHTA; CDR2 reads FQGNSA. The chain's CDR3 is CASSLDWVSLTSSYNEQFF. The CDR3 DNA reads TGTGCCAGCAGCTTAGATTGGGTCTCCCTGACCTCCTCCTACAATGAGCAGTTCTTC.

This rearrangement joins TRBV7-3 to TRBJ2-7; D gene ambiguous. Germline CDR1 reads SGHTA; CDR2 reads FQGTGA. V lost 5 bases and J 7 bases, leaving 21 bases between the germline ends. The CDR3 loop spans 15 amino acids. CDR3 DNA sequence: TGTGCCAGCAGCGCCCAGGCATCCACCTTTGAAGAGCAGTACTTC. This codes for CASSAQASTFEEQYF.

The V call is TRBV21-1, the J call TRBJ2-7; the table calls TRBD1, which could not be checked here. TRBV21-1 is listed as a pseudogene. The CDR3 covers 16 residues. CDR3 DNA: TGTGCCAGCAGCCTACAGGGGGGCGGGGCGACCTACGAGCAGTACTTC. Protein: CASSLQGGGATYEQYF.

Comment on this clone: A junction boundary mismatches the germline segment, possibly from a read error. This chain uses TRBV7-3 with TRBJ2-1, with D unresolved. The V gene's germline CDR1 is SGHTA and CDR2 FQGTGA. This CDR3 region has 14 residues. CDR3 protein: CASSRTGGYTEQFF. CDR3 in DNA: TGTGCCAGCAGCCGGACCGGCGGCTACACTGAGCAGTTCTTC.

The chain employs TRBV6-5 and TRBJ2-7; 9 bases fit TRBD1. The CDR3 is made up of 13 amino acids. V lost 6 bases to trimming and J lost 5 bases; unmatched junction nucleotides: 5. Germline V gene lookup returns CDR1 MNHEY and CDR2 SVGAGI. CDR3 DNA: TGTGCCAGCAGCTCTAACAGGGGGCACGAGCAGTACTTC. This sequence encodes CASSSNRGHEQYF.

The rearrangement links TRBV5-6 to TRBJ2-7; D possibly corresponds to TRBD2 (5 bases). The CDR3 length is 15 residues. The germline gives CDR1 SGHDT, CDR2 YYEEEE. Trimming took 4 bases from V and 7 from J, leaving 21 bases between them. The CDR3 bases are TGTGCCAGCAGCGGTCTAACCGAGGGAAGGTGGGAGCAGTACTTC. It specifies CASSGLTEGRWEQYF.

The chain links TRBV9 to TRBJ2-7; 12 nucleotides agree with TRBD1. Germline V gene lookup returns CDR1 SGDLS and CDR2 YYNGEE. The CDR3 covers 15 residues. V was clipped by 0 bases and J by 6 bases; unmatched bases: 4. CDR3 region: CASSVEGTGGAEQYF. The CDR3 DNA reads TGTGCCAGCAGCGTAGAGGGGACAGGGGGCGCCGAGCAGTACTTC.

The chain recombines TRBV18 with TRBJ1-1, with D perhaps matching TRBD1 (6 bases). The CDR3 covers 16 residues. V dropped 8 bases and J dropped 1 base, with 20 bases sitting between them. Germline assignment: CDR1 KGHSH and CDR2 LQKENI. Here the CDR3 reads CASRFPPGASNTEAFF. The DNA for the CDR3 is TGTGCCAGCCGCTTTCCCCCGGGGGCTTCGAACACTGAAGCTTTCTTT.

The V gene is TRBV11-3, the J gene TRBJ2-2, with 9 bases matching TRBD1. The J segment lost 5 bases and the V segment lost 5 bases, leaving 9 bases of the junction unmatched. This CDR3 spans 16 amino acids. Germline-derived CDR1 and CDR2 are SGHNT and YENEEA. The CDR3 DNA reads TGTGCCAGCAGCCGAGGGGGACAGGGAAGAACCGGGGAGCTGTTTTTT. As protein: CASSRGGQGRTGELFF.

The chain recombines TRBV7-9 with TRBJ2-1, with D possibly matching TRBD2 (6 bases). Trimming shortened V by 4 bases and J by 5 bases, and 15 bases separated the two germline ends. The CDR3 loop spans 15 amino acids. Per germline, CDR1 SEHNR and CDR2 FQNEAQ (reference sequence). The CDR3 DNA sequence: TGTGCCAGCAGCTCCGGAGGGGCTAGCGACAATGAGCAGTTCTTC. Translating it yields CASSSGGASDNEQFF. The full variable domain, its missing parts supplied by reference TRBV7-9 and TRBJ2-1, is DTGVSQNPRHKITKRGQNVTFRCDPISEHNRLYWYRQTLGQGPEFLTYFQNEAQLEKSRLLSDRFSAERPKGSFSTLEIQRTEQGDSAMYLCASSSGGASDNEQFFGPGTRLTVL.

The chain links TRBV6-2 or TRBV6-3 to TRBJ2-7, with no clear D. There are 12 residues in the CDR3. CDR1 is MNHEY and CDR2 is SVGEGT in the germline V gene. Trimming shortened V by 5 bases and J by 2 bases, and 7 bases separated the two germline ends. In DNA form, the CDR3 reads TGTGCCAGCAGTCACAATCCCTACGAGCAGTACTTC. Its protein product is CASSHNPYEQYF.

In the case of this clone: Sequence at one end of the junction differs from germline and may be a read error. The gene calls are TRBV7-7 and TRBJ2-1; D is possibly TRBD2 (6 bases). The CDR3 sequence is 15 residues long. Germline loops: CDR1 SSHAT, CDR2 FNYEAQ (reference sequence). The CDR3 here is CASSSGPGVYDEQFF. The CDR3 DNA sequence: TGTGCTAGCAGCTCTGGTCCGGGAGTATATGATGAGCAGTTCTTC.

The V gene is TRBV2, the J gene TRBJ1-2; D remains unclear. The CDR3 is 13 amino acids. The V gene's germline CDR1 is SNHLY and CDR2 FYNNEI. With 4 bases removed from V and 0 bases from J, the gap between germline ends came to 6 bases. For the CDR3, the DNA is TGTGCCAGCAGTGGTGCCACTAACTATGGCTACACCTTC. This gives the protein CASSGATNYGYTF.

This clone turned up a few times. This chain uses TRBV19 with TRBJ2-7; tentatively, D is TRBD1 (6 bases). CDR3 length equals 15 residues. Germline V gives CDR1 LNHDA, CDR2 SQIVND (reference sequence). The V and J ends lost 2 bases and 0 bases respectively, with 11 bases between them. The CDR3 region is CASSIPQGSSYEQYF. The CDR3 DNA reads as TGTGCCAGTAGTATACCCCAGGGGTCCTCCTACGAGCAGTACTTC.

The chain is built from TRBV27 and TRBJ2-5; D remains ambiguous. The V end lost 5 bases, the J end lost 1 base, and 8 bases lay between the germline ends. The CDR3 extends over 13 amino acids. Germline loops: CDR1 MNHEY, CDR2 SMNVEV (reference sequence). The CDR3 reads CASSPRSQETQYF. The CDR3 DNA follows: TGTGCCAGCAGTCCGAGGAGCCAAGAGACCCAGTACTTC.

The rearrangement links TRBV7-2 to TRBJ1-5; 11 bases align to TRBD1. Looked up from germline, CDR1 is SGHTA and CDR2 is FQGNSA. J was trimmed by 6 bases and V by 4 bases; bases with no gene match: 8. The CDR3 is made up of 16 amino acids. The CDR3 bases are TGTGCCAGCAGCTCCACGGACAGGGGGCCGACTCAGCCCCAGCATTTT. Translated, it gives CASSSTDRGPTQPQHF. The variable domain in full, completed from reference TRBV7-2 and TRBJ1-5, reads GAGVSQSPSNKVTEKGKDVELRCDPISGHTALYWYRQSLGQGLEFLIYFQGNSAPDKSGLPSDRFSAERTGGSVSTLTIQRTQQEDSAVYLCASSSTDRGPTQPQHFGDGTRLSIL.

The V and J genes are TRBV6-1 and TRBJ1-4; a weak D match, TRBD1 (5 bases). The germline V gene has CDR1 MNHNS and CDR2 SASEGT. V lost 0 bases and J 3 bases, leaving 14 bases between the germline ends. The CDR3 extends over 17 amino acids. CDR3 amino acids: CASSEARGVSPNEKLFF. The CDR3 region has the DNA TGTGCCAGCAGTGAAGCTCGAGGGGTGTCGCCTAATGAAAAACTGTTTTTT.

The chain couples TRBV28 to TRBJ1-1; D may be TRBD1 (6 bases). Looked up from germline, CDR1 is MDHEN and CDR2 is SYDVKM. V gave up 1 base and J gave up 4 bases, with 13 bases separating them. There are 15 residues in the CDR3. CDR3 sequence reads: CASSLFQGLGTEAFF. CDR3 nucleotides: TGTGCCAGCAGTTTATTCCAGGGGTTAGGCACTGAAGCTTTCTTT.

This chain joins TRBV11-3 and TRBJ2-7, with a possible D match to TRBD2 (5 bases). The length of the CDR3 is 13 residues. Germline CDR1 reads SGHNT; CDR2 reads YENEEA. V lost 0 bases to trimming and J lost 2 bases, with 5 bases between them. CDR3: CASSLDGTYEQYF. The CDR3 bases are TGTGCCAGCAGCTTAGACGGGACCTACGAGCAGTACTTC. Supplemented by reference TRBV11-3 and TRBJ2-7, the full variable domain reads EAGVVQSPRYKIIEKKQPVAFWCNPISGHNTLYWYLQNLGQGPELLIRYENEEAVDDSQLPKDRFSAERLKGVDSTLKIQPAELGDSAVYLCASSLDGTYEQYFGPGTRLTVT.

The chain combines TRBV27 with TRBJ2-7; D call uncertain. Germline V lookup: CDR1 MNHEY, CDR2 SMNVEV (reference sequence). The CDR3 has 13 amino acids. Trimming left V 3 bases short and J 0 bases short, with 6 bases between. CDR3: CASSLRNSYEQYF. The CDR3 nucleotides read TGTGCCAGCAGTTTGAGGAACTCCTACGAGCAGTACTTC.

The rearrangement uses TRBV19 and TRBJ2-2; D remains unclear. This CDR3 is 14 amino acids long. Germline-derived CDR1 and CDR2 are LNHDA and SQIVND (reference sequence). V dropped 1 base and J dropped 1 base, with 4 bases sitting between them. Here the CDR3 reads CASSIVGNTGELFF. The CDR3 nucleotides read TGTGCCAGTAGTATAGTAGGGAACACCGGGGAGCTGTTTTTT.

This clone was observed a single time. The chain uses TRBV10-1 and TRBJ1-5; TRBD1 agrees at 7 bases. The V and J ends lost 5 bases and 3 bases, in that order; junction bases with no gene match: 4. Germline loops: CDR1 WNHNN, CDR2 SYGVQD (reference sequence). This CDR3 comprises 14 residues. CDR3 protein: CASSPGGPNQPQHF. CDR3 sequence (DNA): TGCGCCAGCAGTCCAGGGGGACCCAATCAGCCCCAGCATTTT.

V gene TRBV6-5 combines with J gene TRBJ2-1; TRBD2 matches 7 bases. Trimming removed 6 bases from V and 2 bases from J; junction bases left unmatched: 4. The germline CDR1 and CDR2 sequences are MNHEY and SVGAGI. The CDR3 sequence is 14 residues long. CDR3 loop: CASRKRGPYNEQFF. DNA of the CDR3: TGTGCCAGCAGGAAGCGGGGCCCCTACAATGAGCAGTTCTTC.

The V call is TRBV24-1, the J call TRBJ2-7; TRBD1 or TRBD2 may be the D gene (5 bases each). The CDR3 is 16 residues long. Germline-derived CDR1 and CDR2 are KGHDR and SFDVKD. V was clipped by 3 bases and J by 4 bases, with 18 bases between them. CDR3 residues: CATSDGPGLGVYEQYF. The DNA for the CDR3 is TGTGCCACCAGTGATGGCCCCGGACTGGGGGTTTACGAGCAGTACTTC.

The chain has TRBV9 and TRBJ1-2, with D uncertain. This CDR3 is 13 amino acids long. V gave up 0 bases and J gave up 11 bases, with 14 bases separating them. Looked up from germline, CDR1 is SGDLS and CDR2 is YYNGEE. The CDR3 region is CASSVDLGGGYTF. The DNA of the CDR3 is TGTGCCAGCAGCGTAGATTTGGGAGGAGGGTACACCTTC. Full variable domain (missing parts from reference TRBV9 and TRBJ1-2): DSGVTQTPKHLITATGQRVTLRCSPRSGDLSVYWYQQSLDQGLQFLIQYYNGEERAKGNILERFSAQQFPDLHSELNLSSLELGDSALYFCASSVDLGGGYTFGSGTRLTVV.

The chain combines TRBV5-5 with TRBJ2-6; 10 positions match TRBD1. V gave up 2 bases and J gave up 0 bases; unmatched junction bases: 11. Germline V lookup: CDR1 SGHKS, CDR2 YYEKEE (reference sequence). The CDR3 loop spans 20 amino acids. CDR3 sequence reads: CASSFPEWDRGLSGANVLTF. The CDR3 DNA sequence: TGTGCCAGCAGCTTCCCGGAGTGGGACAGGGGCCTCTCTGGGGCCAACGTCCTGACTTTC. Full variable domain (rest looked up from reference TRBV5-5 and TRBJ2-6): DAGVTQSPTHLIKTRGQQVTLRCSPISGHKSVSWYQQVLGQGPQFIFQYYEKEERGRGNFPDRFSARQFPNYSSELNVNALLLGDSALYLCASSFPEWDRGLSGANVLTFGAGSRLTVL.